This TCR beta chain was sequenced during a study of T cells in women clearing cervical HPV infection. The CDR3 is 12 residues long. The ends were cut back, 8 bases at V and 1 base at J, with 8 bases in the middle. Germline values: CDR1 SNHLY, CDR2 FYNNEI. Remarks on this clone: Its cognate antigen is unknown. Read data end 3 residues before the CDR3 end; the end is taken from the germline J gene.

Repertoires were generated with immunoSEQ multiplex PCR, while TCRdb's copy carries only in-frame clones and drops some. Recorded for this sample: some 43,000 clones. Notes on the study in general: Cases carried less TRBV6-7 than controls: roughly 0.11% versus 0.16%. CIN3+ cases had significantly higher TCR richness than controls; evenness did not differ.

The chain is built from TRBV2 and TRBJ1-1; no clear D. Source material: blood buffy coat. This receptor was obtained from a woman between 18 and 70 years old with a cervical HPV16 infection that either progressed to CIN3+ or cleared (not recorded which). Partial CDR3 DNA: TGTGCCAGCCTCCATAGGAACACTGAA. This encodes CASLHRNTE. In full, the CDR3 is CASLHRNTEAFF.